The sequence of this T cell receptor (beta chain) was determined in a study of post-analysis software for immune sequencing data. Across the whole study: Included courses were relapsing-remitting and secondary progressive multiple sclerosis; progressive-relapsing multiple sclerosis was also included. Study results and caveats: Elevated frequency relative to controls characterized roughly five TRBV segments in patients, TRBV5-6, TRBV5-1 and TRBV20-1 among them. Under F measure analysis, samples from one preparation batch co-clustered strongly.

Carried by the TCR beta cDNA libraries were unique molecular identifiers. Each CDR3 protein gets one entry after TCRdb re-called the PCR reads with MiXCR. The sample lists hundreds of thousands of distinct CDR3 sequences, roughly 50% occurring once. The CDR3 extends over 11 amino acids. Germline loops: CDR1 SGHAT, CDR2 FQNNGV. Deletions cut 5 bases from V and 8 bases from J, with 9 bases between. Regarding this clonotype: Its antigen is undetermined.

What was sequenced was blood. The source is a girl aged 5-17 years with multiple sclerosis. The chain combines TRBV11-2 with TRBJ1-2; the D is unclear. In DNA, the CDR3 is TGTGCCAGCAGCCGGATCGGCGGCTACACCTTC. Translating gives CASSRIGGYTF.